This T cell receptor (beta chain) was sequenced during a study of OX40 agonist ivuxolimab in advanced cancers. Study-wide background: Patients in the trial were receiving intravenous ivuxolimab every 2 weeks, at doses of 0.01 to 10 mg/kg.

The germline V gene has CDR1 SNHLY and CDR2 FYNNEI. The CDR3 has 13 amino acids. The ends were cut back, 3 bases at V and 1 base at J, with 6 bases in the middle. About this clone itself: Its antigen is as yet unknown.

Study outcomes and limitations: There were also nonresponders showing low normalized T-cell clonal expansion. Expanded clones were, on average, more numerous among CD8+ T cells than CD4+.

Data came from immunoSEQ multiplex PCR; TCRdb stores just in-frame clones and leaves some out. This sample has fewer than 45,000 clones, with 76% found just once. The TCR originated in an adult with an advanced solid tumor such as melanoma, head and neck, liver or kidney cancer. This specimen consisted of CD4+ or CD8+ T cells sorted from blood, obtained in a trial of the OX40 agonist ivuxolimab. The rearrangement uses TRBV2 and TRBJ1-2; D unclear. CDR3 region: CASSERGNYGYTF. CDR3 nucleotides: TGTGCCAGCAGTGAGCGTGGTAACTATGGCTACACCTTC.